The entry below describes one TCR beta chain. Antigen unknown. This sample was taken from a study of Ad26.COV2.S vaccination and SARS-CoV-2 variants. Study-level findings and limits: Breadth measured for non-spike TCRs was similar across vaccine and placebo recipients. CD8+ and CD4+ T cells specific for spike reportedly responded with substantial breadth after vaccination.

Here immunoSEQ multiplex PCR was the method, and the copy in TCRdb shows in-frame clones only, minus some. Here the sample spans 180,000 or so clones, 87% being singletons. Sequencing was performed on peripheral blood, taken after recovery from COVID-19. The TCR was taken from a human donor who had recovered from COVID-19.

CDR3 sequence reads: CASSHWPYEQYF. The CDR3 DNA sequence: TGTGCCAGCAGCCATTGGCCCTACGAGCAGTACTTC. The J gene is TRBJ2-7, the V gene TRBV3-1 (or the pseudogene TRBV3-2); D remains ambiguous. Per germline, CDR1 LGHDT and CDR2 YNNKEL (reference sequence). This CDR3 spans 12 amino acids. V lost 3 bases, J lost 2 bases, and 5 bases lay in between.